The T cell receptor (beta chain) under discussion was sequenced for a study of cytomegalovirus exposure and HLA in healthy donors. For the study at large: The 120 validation repertoires and the roughly 680 first-cohort repertoires shared a platform, a later analysis reported.

This table comes from immunoSEQ multiplex PCR, and its TCRdb copy is limited to in-frame clones, with some not included. The sample yields 50,000 to 70,000 clones, 85% to 95% seen once. Germline CDR1 MNHEY, CDR2 SVGAGI. The CDR3 is 14 residues long. V shed 6 bases and J 2 bases; nucleotides not matched to a gene: 7. Findings and limits, study-wide: A list of around 150 TCR beta chains associated with cytomegalovirus was given. According to a subsequent analysis, TCR clusters identified in the first cohort showed a tendency to co-occur across the 100 to 150 validation repertoires.

Notes on this clone: Its antigen is not identified.

The chain is built from TRBV6-5 and TRBJ2-7; 7 nucleotides line up with TRBD1. Sequencing was performed on PBMCs. This TCR came from a woman aged 18-29 years in good health and CMV-seropositive. DNA of the CDR3: TGTGCCAGCAGCACACACAGGGGAACCTACGAGCAGTACTTC. It translates to CASSTHRGTYEQYF.